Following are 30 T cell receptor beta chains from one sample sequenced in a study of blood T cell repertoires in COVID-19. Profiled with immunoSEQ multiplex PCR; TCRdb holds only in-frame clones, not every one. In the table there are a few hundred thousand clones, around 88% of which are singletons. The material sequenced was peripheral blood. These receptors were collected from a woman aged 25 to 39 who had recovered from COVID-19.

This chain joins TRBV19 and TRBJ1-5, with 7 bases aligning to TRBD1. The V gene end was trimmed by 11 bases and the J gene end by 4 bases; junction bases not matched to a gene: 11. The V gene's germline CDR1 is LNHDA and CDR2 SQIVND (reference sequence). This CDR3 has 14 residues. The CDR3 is CAAQGGPGNQPQHF. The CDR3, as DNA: TGTGCCGCCCAAGGGGGCCCGGGGAATCAGCCCCAGCATTTT.

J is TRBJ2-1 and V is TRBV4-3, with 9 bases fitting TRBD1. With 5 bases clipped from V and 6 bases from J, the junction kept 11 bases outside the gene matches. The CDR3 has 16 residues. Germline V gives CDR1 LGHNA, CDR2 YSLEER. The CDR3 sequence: CASSYGPGQGGNEQFF. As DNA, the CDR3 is TGCGCCAGCAGCTACGGTCCGGGACAGGGAGGCAATGAGCAGTTCTTC.

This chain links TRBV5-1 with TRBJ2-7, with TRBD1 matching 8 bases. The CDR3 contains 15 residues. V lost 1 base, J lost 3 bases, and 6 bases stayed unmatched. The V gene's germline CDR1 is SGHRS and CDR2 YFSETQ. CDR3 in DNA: TGCGCCAGCAGCTTGAGGACAGGGACGAGCTACGAGCAGTACTTC. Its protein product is CASSLRTGTSYEQYF.

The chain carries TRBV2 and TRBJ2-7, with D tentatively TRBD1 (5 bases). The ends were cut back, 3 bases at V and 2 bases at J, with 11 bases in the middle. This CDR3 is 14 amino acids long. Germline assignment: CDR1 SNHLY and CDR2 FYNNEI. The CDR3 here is CASSDRAKTYEQYF. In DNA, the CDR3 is TGTGCCAGCAGTGACAGGGCCAAAACCTACGAGCAGTACTTC.

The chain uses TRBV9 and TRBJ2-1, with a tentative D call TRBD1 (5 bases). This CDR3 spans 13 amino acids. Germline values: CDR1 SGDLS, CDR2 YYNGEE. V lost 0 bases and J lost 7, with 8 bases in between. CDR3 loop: CASSVVGRNEQFF. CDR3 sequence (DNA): TGTGCCAGCAGCGTAGTGGGGCGGAATGAGCAGTTCTTC.

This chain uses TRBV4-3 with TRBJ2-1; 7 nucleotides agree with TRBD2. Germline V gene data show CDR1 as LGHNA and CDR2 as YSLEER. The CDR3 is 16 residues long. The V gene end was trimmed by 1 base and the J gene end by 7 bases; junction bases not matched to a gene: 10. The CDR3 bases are TGCGCCAGCAGCCAAGGTCGCCCGGGGGGTTTTAATGAGCAGTTCTTC. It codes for CASSQGRPGGFNEQFF.

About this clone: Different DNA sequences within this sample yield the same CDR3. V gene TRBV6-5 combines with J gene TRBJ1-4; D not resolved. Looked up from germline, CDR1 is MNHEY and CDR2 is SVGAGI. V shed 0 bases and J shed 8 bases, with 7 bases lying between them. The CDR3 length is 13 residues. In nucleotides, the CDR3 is TGTGCCAGCAGTTACTCTAGCAGAGAAAAACTGTTTTTT. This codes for CASSYSSREKLFF.

CDR3 amino acids: CASSFARTGLNTEAFF. CDR3 DNA: TGTGCCAGCAGCTTCGCACGGACAGGACTGAACACTGAAGCTTTCTTT. J is TRBJ1-1 and V is TRBV11-2; 7 bases are shared with TRBD1. Germline V gene lookup returns CDR1 SGHAT and CDR2 FQNNGV. The CDR3 runs 16 residues. V lost 3 bases and J lost 0; bases outside the gene matches: 7.

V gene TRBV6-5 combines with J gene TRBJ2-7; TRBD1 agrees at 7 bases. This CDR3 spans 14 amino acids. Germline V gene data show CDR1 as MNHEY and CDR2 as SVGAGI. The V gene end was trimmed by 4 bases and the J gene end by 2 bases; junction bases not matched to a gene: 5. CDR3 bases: TGTGCCAGCAGTTCACCGGGACAGCCCTACGAGCAGTACTTC. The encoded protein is CASSSPGQPYEQYF.

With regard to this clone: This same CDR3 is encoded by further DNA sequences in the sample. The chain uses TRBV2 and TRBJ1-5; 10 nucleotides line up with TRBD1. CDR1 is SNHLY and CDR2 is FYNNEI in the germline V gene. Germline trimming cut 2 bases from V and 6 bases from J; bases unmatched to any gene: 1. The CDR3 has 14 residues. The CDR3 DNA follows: TGTGCCAGCAGTGAAAGGACAGGGGGTCAGCCCCAGCATTTT. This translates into CASSERTGGQPQHF.

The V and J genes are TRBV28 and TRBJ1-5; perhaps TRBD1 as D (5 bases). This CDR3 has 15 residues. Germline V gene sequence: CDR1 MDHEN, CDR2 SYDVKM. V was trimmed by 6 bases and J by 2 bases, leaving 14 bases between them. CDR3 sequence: CASSQGGAGNQPQHF. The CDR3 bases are TGTGCCAGCAGCCAAGGAGGGGCTGGCAATCAGCCCCAGCATTTT.

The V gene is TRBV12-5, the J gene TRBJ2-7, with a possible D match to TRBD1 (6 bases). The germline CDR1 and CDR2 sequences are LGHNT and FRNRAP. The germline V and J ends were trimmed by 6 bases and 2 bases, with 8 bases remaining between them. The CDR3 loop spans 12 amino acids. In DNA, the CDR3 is TGTGCTAGTGGGGACAGTCCCTACGAGCAGTACTTC. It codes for CASGDSPYEQYF. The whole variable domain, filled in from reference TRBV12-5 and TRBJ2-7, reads DARVTQTPRHKVTEMGQEVTMRCQPILGHNTVFWYRQTMMQGLELLAYFRNRAPLDDSGMPKDRFSAEMPDATLATLKIQPSEPRDSAVYFCASGDSPYEQYFGPGTRLTVT.

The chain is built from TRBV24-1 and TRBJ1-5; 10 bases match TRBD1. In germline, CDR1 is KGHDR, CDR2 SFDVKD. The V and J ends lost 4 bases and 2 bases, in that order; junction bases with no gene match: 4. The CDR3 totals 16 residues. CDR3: CATSDSGTGGNQPQHF. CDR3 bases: TGTGCCACCAGTGACTCCGGGACAGGGGGCAATCAGCCCCAGCATTTT.

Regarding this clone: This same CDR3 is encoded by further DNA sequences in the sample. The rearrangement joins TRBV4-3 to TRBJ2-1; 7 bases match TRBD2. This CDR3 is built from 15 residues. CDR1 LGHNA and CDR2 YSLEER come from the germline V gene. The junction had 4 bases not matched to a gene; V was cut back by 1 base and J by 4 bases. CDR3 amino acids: CASSQASGGYNEQFF. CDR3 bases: TGCGCCAGCAGCCAAGCTAGCGGAGGGTACAATGAGCAGTTCTTC.

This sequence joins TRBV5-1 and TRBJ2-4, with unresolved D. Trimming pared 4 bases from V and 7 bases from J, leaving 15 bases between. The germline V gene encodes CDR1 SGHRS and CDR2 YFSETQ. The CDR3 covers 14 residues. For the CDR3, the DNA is TGCGCCAGCAGCCCTTCTTCGGGTAGGAACATTCAGTACTTC. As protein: CASSPSSGRNIQYF. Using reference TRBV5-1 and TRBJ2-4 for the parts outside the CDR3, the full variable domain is KAGVTQTPRYLIKTRGQQVTLSCSPISGHRSVSWYQQTPGQGLQFLFEYFSETQRNKGNFPGRFSGRQFSNSRSEMNVSTLELGDSALYLCASSPSSGRNIQYFGAGTRLSVL.

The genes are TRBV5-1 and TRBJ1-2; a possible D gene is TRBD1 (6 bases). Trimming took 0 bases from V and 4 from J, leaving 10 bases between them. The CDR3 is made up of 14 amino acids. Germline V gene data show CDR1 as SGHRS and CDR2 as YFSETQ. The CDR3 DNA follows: TGCGCCAGCAGCTTGGTCCCAGGGGCCTATGGCTACACCTTC. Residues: CASSLVPGAYGYTF.

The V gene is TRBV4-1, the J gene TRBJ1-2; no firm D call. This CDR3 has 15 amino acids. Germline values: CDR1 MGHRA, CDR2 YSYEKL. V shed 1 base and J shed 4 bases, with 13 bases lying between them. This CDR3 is CASSQVAVTRYGYTF. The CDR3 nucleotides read TGCGCCAGCAGCCAAGTAGCGGTGACCCGCTATGGCTACACCTTC.

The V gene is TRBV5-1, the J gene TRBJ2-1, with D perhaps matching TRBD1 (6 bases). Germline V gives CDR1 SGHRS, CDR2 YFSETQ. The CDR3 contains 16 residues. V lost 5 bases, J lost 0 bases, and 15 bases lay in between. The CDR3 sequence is CASRLLTGISYNEQFF. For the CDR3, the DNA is TGCGCCAGCAGACTCTTAACAGGGATCTCCTACAATGAGCAGTTCTTC.

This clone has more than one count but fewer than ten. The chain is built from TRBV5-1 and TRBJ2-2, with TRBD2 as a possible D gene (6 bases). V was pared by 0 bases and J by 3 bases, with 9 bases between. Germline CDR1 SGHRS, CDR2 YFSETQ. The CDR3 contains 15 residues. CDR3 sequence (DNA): TGCGCCAGCAGCTTGGGGGACTCCTACACCGGGGAGCTGTTTTTT. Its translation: CASSLGDSYTGELFF.

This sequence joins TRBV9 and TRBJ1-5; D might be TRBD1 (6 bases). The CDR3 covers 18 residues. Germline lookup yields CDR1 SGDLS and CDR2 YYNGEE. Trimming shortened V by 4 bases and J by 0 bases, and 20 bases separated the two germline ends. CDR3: CASSKVRDNKASNQPQHF. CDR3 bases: TGTGCCAGCAGCAAAGTCAGGGACAATAAAGCTAGCAATCAGCCCCAGCATTTT. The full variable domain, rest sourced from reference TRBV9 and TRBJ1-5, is DSGVTQTPKHLITATGQRVTLRCSPRSGDLSVYWYQQSLDQGLQFLIQYYNGEERAKGNILERFSAQQFPDLHSELNLSSLELGDSALYFCASSKVRDNKASNQPQHFGDGTRLSIL.

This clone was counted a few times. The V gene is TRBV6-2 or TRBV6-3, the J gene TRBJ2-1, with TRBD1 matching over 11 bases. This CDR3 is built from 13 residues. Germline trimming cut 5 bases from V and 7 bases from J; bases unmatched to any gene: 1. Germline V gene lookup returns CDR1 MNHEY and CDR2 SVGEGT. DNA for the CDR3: TGTGCCAGCAGTGGACAGGGGGCTAATGAGCAGTTCTTC. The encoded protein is CASSGQGANEQFF.

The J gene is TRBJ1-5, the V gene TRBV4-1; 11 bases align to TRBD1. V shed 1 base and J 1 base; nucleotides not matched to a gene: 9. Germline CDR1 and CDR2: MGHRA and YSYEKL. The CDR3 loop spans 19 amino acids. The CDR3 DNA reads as TGCGCCAGCAGCCAAGGGGACAGGGGGAGTTTGAGAAGCAATCAGCCCCAGCATTTT. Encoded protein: CASSQGDRGSLRSNQPQHF.

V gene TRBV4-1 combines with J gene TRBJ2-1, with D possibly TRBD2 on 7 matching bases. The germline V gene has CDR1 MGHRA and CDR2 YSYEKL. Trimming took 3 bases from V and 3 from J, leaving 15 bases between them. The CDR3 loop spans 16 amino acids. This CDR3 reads CASSHPRGAFYNEQFF. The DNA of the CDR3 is TGCGCCAGCAGCCATCCCCGGGGGGCCTTCTACAATGAGCAGTTCTTC.

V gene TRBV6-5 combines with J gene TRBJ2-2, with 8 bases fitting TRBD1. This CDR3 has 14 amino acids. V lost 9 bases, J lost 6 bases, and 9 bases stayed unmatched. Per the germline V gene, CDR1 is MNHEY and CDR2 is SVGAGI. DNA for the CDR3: TGTGCCAGTCAACAGGACAGGGCGGCCGGGGAGCTGTTTTTT. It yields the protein CASQQDRAAGELFF.

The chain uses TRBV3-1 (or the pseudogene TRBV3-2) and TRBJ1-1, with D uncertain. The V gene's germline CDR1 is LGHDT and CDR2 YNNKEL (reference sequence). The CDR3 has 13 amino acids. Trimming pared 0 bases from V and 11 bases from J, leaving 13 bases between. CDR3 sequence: CASSQDGRVDAFF. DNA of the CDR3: TGTGCCAGCAGCCAAGATGGCCGGGTAGACGCTTTCTTT.

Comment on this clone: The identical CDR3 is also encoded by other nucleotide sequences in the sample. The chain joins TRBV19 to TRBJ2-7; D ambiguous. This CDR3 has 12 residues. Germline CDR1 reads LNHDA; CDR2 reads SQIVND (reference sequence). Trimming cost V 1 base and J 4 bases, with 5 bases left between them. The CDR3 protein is CASSIAGYEQYF. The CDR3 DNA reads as TGTGCCAGTAGTATAGCAGGATACGAGCAGTACTTC.

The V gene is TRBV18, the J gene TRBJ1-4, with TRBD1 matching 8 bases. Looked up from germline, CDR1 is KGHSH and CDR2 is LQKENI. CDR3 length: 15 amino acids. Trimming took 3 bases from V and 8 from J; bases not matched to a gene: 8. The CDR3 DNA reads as TGTGCCAGCTCACCGACGACAGGGGTCGGCGAAAAACTGTTTTTT. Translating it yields CASSPTTGVGEKLFF.

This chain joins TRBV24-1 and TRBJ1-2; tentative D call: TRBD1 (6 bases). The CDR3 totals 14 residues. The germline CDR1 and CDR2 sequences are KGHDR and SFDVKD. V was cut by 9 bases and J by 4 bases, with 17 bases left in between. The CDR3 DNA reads TGTGCCACCGAACGGGGGGCTAGGGGCTATGGCTACACCTTC. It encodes CATERGARGYGYTF.

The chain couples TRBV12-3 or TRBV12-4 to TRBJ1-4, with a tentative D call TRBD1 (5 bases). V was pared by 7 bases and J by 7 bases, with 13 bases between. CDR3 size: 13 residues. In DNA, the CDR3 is TGTGCCAGCACAGGGATGATTGGTGAAAAACTGTTTTTT. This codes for CASTGMIGEKLFF.

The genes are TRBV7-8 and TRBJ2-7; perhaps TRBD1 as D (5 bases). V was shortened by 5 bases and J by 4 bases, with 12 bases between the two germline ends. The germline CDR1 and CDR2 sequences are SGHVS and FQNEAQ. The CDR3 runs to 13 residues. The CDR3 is CASSVGLSYEQYF. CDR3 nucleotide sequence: TGTGCCAGCAGCGTGGGGCTCTCTTACGAGCAGTACTTC.